Below are 31 T cell receptor beta chains sequenced from a single sample in a study of blood T cell repertoires in COVID-19. Using immunoSEQ multiplex PCR, the repertoire was profiled, and TCRdb retains in-frame clones only, with some absent. The sample lists roughly 410,000 clones, about 88% occurring once. The sequencing sample was made of peripheral blood. The receptors here all came from a woman aged 40 to 50 with COVID-19, enrolled during active disease.

The chain couples TRBV10-3 to TRBJ2-7; 10 bases match TRBD1. The CDR3 contains 14 residues. Germline trimming cut 4 bases from V and 2 bases from J; bases unmatched to any gene: 2. From germline, CDR1 is ENHRY and CDR2 SYGVKD. DNA of the CDR3: TGTGCCATCAGTGGACAGGGGGCGACCTACGAGCAGTACTTC. This encodes CAISGQGATYEQYF.

This clone has just one count. This chain joins TRBV28 and TRBJ2-2, with 7 nucleotides matching TRBD1. V lost 4 bases and J lost 4; bases outside the gene matches: 6. Germline CDR1 and CDR2: MDHEN and SYDVKM. This CDR3 comprises 15 residues. The CDR3 region is CASSWDSWTTGELFF. CDR3 coding DNA: TGTGCCAGCAGTTGGGACAGTTGGACCACCGGGGAGCTGTTTTTT.

The chain combines TRBV10-3 with TRBJ2-2; TRBD1 agrees at 7 bases. Germline V gives CDR1 ENHRY, CDR2 SYGVKD. The CDR3 loop spans 17 amino acids. J gave up 2 bases and V 7 bases, and 13 bases lay outside the gene matches. CDR3 DNA sequence: TGTGCCATCACCGGGACAGCTTCTGGGCCAAACACCGGGGAGCTGTTTTTT. It specifies CAITGTASGPNTGELFF.

This chain joins TRBV5-1 and TRBJ2-7; TRBD1 is a possible D gene (5 bases). Germline-derived CDR1 and CDR2 are SGHRS and YFSETQ. Trimming cost V 0 bases and J 0 bases, with 7 bases left between them. The CDR3 has 14 residues. The CDR3 loop reads CASSLDRSSYEQYF. The CDR3 DNA reads TGCGCCAGCAGCTTGGACAGGAGCTCCTACGAGCAGTACTTC.

The V gene is TRBV27, the J gene TRBJ2-1; 9 bases align to TRBD1. The CDR3 is made up of 15 amino acids. Germline V gives CDR1 MNHEY, CDR2 SMNVEV (reference sequence). The trim removed 1 base at V and 5 bases at J, leaving 3 bases unmatched. CDR3 loop: CASSLWGQGDNEQFF. CDR3 nucleotides: TGTGCCAGCAGTTTATGGGGACAGGGCGACAATGAGCAGTTCTTC.

The chain combines TRBV7-9 with TRBJ2-7; 8 bases are a match to TRBD1. The J segment lost 3 bases and the V segment lost 4 bases, leaving 5 bases of the junction unmatched. This CDR3 has 14 amino acids. Germline V CDR1 and CDR2: SEHNR, FQNEAQ (reference sequence). The CDR3 loop reads CASSWTGLRYEQYF. DNA for the CDR3: TGTGCCAGCAGCTGGACAGGGTTACGCTACGAGCAGTACTTC.

The chain combines TRBV9 with TRBJ2-4, with 9 bases aligning to TRBD2. The CDR3 contains 20 residues. Per the germline V gene, CDR1 is SGDLS and CDR2 is YYNGEE. V shed 0 bases, J shed 3 bases, and the junction held 16 bases outside the gene matches. CDR3 sequence reads: CASSVGHQNSGSLGKNIQYF. The CDR3 DNA reads as TGTGCCAGCAGCGTAGGGCACCAGAATAGCGGGAGTTTAGGCAAAAACATTCAGTACTTC. Looking up the rest from reference TRBV9 and TRBJ2-4 gives the full variable domain: DSGVTQTPKHLITATGQRVTLRCSPRSGDLSVYWYQQSLDQGLQFLIQYYNGEERAKGNILERFSAQQFPDLHSELNLSSLELGDSALYFCASSVGHQNSGSLGKNIQYFGAGTRLSVL.

The chain combines TRBV6-1 with TRBJ1-2, with D unclear. Germline V gene sequence: CDR1 MNHNS, CDR2 SASEGT. Trimming cost V 2 bases and J 8 bases, with 12 bases left between them. The CDR3 spans 13 residues. CDR3 sequence (DNA): TGTGCCAGCAGTGAATTGGCGGGGTCCGGCTACACCTTC. Translation gives CASSELAGSGYTF.

V and J are TRBV5-1 and TRBJ2-1; 9 nucleotides align to TRBD1. Germline-derived CDR1 and CDR2 are SGHRS and YFSETQ. The CDR3 runs to 15 residues. Losses at the gene ends were 6 bases for V and 6 bases for J; bases not matched to a gene: 10. In DNA, the CDR3 is TGCGCCAGCAAGGACAGGGGTATCCTCGGCAATGAGCAGTTCTTC. It codes for CASKDRGILGNEQFF.

This sequence joins TRBV10-3 and TRBJ2-7, with TRBD2 matching 9 bases. CDR3 length: 14 amino acids. Germline assignment: CDR1 ENHRY and CDR2 SYGVKD. V was pared by 5 bases and J by 5 bases, with 7 bases of the junction left unmatched. The CDR3 sequence: CAISLGLANNEQYF. The CDR3 bases are TGTGCCATCAGTCTAGGACTAGCGAACAACGAGCAGTACTTC.

The rearrangement joins TRBV30 to TRBJ2-7; 10 bases map to TRBD2. The junction had 9 bases not matched to a gene; V was cut back by 3 bases and J by 4 bases. From germline, CDR1 is GTSNPN and CDR2 SVGIG (reference sequence). This CDR3 has 15 residues. CDR3 sequence (DNA): TGTGCCTGGAGGGGAGCGGGAGGGCCCAGATACGAGCAGTACTTC. Translated: CAWRGAGGPRYEQYF.

This chain connects TRBV27 to TRBJ2-1; 7 bases fit TRBD2. V shed 8 bases, J shed 7 bases, and the junction held 8 bases outside the gene matches. Germline CDR1 MNHEY, CDR2 SMNVEV (reference sequence). This CDR3 is built from 13 residues. The CDR3 sequence: CASGKRGLNEQFF. Written as DNA, the CDR3 is TGTGCCAGCGGCAAGCGGGGATTAAATGAGCAGTTCTTC.

Notes on this clone: Other DNA sequences in the same sample also yield this CDR3. The rearrangement links TRBV27 to TRBJ1-4; D unclear. The CDR3 has 15 amino acids. V gave up 2 bases and J gave up 0 bases, with 7 bases separating them. Germline assignment: CDR1 MNHEY and CDR2 SMNVEV (reference sequence). The chain's CDR3 is CASSLGSATNEKLFF. CDR3 sequence (DNA): TGTGCCAGCAGTTTAGGGAGCGCAACTAATGAAAAACTGTTTTTT.

V is TRBV14 and J is TRBJ2-3, with D perhaps TRBD1 (5 bases). CDR3 size: 16 residues. The germline CDR1 and CDR2 sequences are SGHDN and FVKESK. Trimming shortened V by 0 bases and J by 6 bases, and 16 bases separated the two germline ends. CDR3 DNA: TGTGCCAGCAGCCAAGATGCGTCAGGGTTAAGGGATACGCAGTATTTT. Amino acids: CASSQDASGLRDTQYF.

The chain couples TRBV6-5 to TRBJ2-7, with 11 bases identical to TRBD1. V was pared by 4 bases and J by 3 bases, with 8 bases of the junction left unmatched. Per germline, CDR1 MNHEY and CDR2 SVGAGI. This CDR3 is built from 16 residues. In nucleotides, the CDR3 is TGTGCCAGCAGTTGGGGCACCGGGACAGGGGGCTACGAGCAGTACTTC. Its translation is CASSWGTGTGGYEQYF.

The chain uses TRBV7-8 and TRBJ2-5; 14 nucleotides agree with TRBD2. After removal of 5 bases from V and 5 bases from J, the junction contained 4 bases not matched to a gene. The CDR3 loop spans 15 amino acids. Germline-derived CDR1 and CDR2 are SGHVS and FQNEAQ. CDR3 DNA sequence: TGTGCCAGCAGCGCCCGACTAGCGGGGGGGGAGACCCAGTACTTC. Residues: CASSARLAGGETQYF.

This chain uses TRBV4-3 with TRBJ2-2; 7 bases agree with TRBD2. V dropped 0 bases and J dropped 2; count of bases not matched to a gene: 9. From germline, CDR1 is LGHNA and CDR2 YSLEER. This CDR3 spans 18 amino acids. Written as DNA, the CDR3 is TGCGCCAGCAGCCAAGAAAAGCTAGCGGTCCTTAACACCGGGGAGCTGTTTTTT. This encodes CASSQEKLAVLNTGELFF.

CDR3 coding DNA: TGTGCCAGCAGAAAGCGGGACAGGTACAATTCACCCCTCCACTTT. It translates to CASRKRDRYNSPLHF. This sequence joins TRBV27 and TRBJ1-6; 8 nucleotides align to TRBD1. The CDR3 sequence is 15 residues long. The V gene's germline CDR1 is MNHEY and CDR2 SMNVEV (reference sequence). V lost 6 bases to trimming and J lost 7 bases; unmatched junction nucleotides: 8.

The CDR3 is CAWSDTGATNEKLFF. Here the CDR3 DNA reads TGTGCCTGGAGCGACACAGGGGCCACTAATGAAAAACTGTTTTTT. The chain uses TRBV30 and TRBJ1-4, with 7 bases aligning to TRBD1. Germline CDR1 is GTSNPN and CDR2 is SVGIG (reference sequence). This CDR3 comprises 15 residues. V was clipped by 3 bases and J by 2 bases; unmatched bases: 6. The full variable domain, its missing parts supplied by reference TRBV30 and TRBJ1-4, is SQTIHQWPATLVQPVGSPLSLECTVEGTSNPNLYWYRQAAGRGLQLLFYSVGIGQISSEVPQNLSASRPQDRQFILSSKKLLLSDSGFYLCAWSDTGATNEKLFFGSGTQLSVL.

This clone was found once. The V and J genes are TRBV18 and TRBJ2-7; a weak D match, TRBD1 (5 bases). V shed 0 bases and J shed 3 bases, with 15 bases lying between them. The CDR3 extends over 16 amino acids. Germline V lookup: CDR1 KGHSH, CDR2 LQKENI. The CDR3 DNA follows: TGTGCCAGCTCACCACCGGGTGTCAGGGTTTTCTACGAGCAGTACTTC. It codes for CASSPPGVRVFYEQYF. Based on the CDR3 plus reference TRBV18 and TRBJ2-7, the full variable domain is NAGVMQNPRHLVRRRGQEARLRCSPMKGHSHVYWYRQLPEEGLKFMVYLQKENIIDESGMPKERFSAEFPKEGPSILRIQQVVRGDSAAYFCASSPPGVRVFYEQYFGPGTRLTVT.

This clone has more than one count but fewer than ten. The chain joins TRBV4-3 to TRBJ1-3, with D perhaps TRBD1 (5 bases). In germline, CDR1 is LGHNA, CDR2 YSLEER. This CDR3 contains 19 residues. With 0 bases removed from V and 7 bases from J, the gap between germline ends came to 25 bases. CDR3 residues: CASSQDNPLNAGGRNTIYF. The CDR3 region has the DNA TGCGCCAGCAGCCAAGATAATCCCCTAAATGCGGGGGGGAGGAACACCATATATTTT.

The CDR3 bases are TGTGCCAGCAGTCGCCGGGGAGGGCCGGGGGAGACCCAGTACTTC. Its translation: CASSRRGGPGETQYF. This chain connects TRBV6-2 or TRBV6-3 to TRBJ2-5, with 7 bases fitting TRBD2. There are 15 residues in the CDR3. In germline, CDR1 is MNHEY, CDR2 SVGEGT. The J segment lost 5 bases and the V segment lost 5 bases, leaving 11 bases of the junction unmatched.

The V call is TRBV5-1, the J call TRBJ1-1, with unresolved D. Germline V gene data show CDR1 as SGHRS and CDR2 as YFSETQ. This CDR3 region has 14 residues. V was shortened by 6 bases and J by 2 bases, with 14 bases between the two germline ends. This CDR3 is CASKRVAGNTEAFF. The CDR3 DNA follows: TGCGCCAGCAAGAGGGTGGCCGGCAACACTGAAGCTTTCTTT.

A single count supports this clone. Additional DNA sequences in this sample encode the identical CDR3. The V call is TRBV7-2, the J call TRBJ2-5; maybe TRBD2 (6 bases). Germline assignment: CDR1 SGHTA and CDR2 FQGNSA. This CDR3 is built from 14 residues. With 5 bases removed from V and 5 bases from J, the gap between germline ends came to 15 bases. This CDR3 is CASSLGGPGETQYF. CDR3 bases: TGTGCCAGCAGCCTTGGAGGGCCTGGGGAGACCCAGTACTTC.

V usage is TRBV18 and J usage is TRBJ1-5; the D gene is possibly TRBD1 (5 bases). The CDR3 sequence is 15 residues long. Germline CDR1 is KGHSH and CDR2 is LQKENI. The germline V and J ends were trimmed by 1 base and 3 bases, with 10 bases remaining between them. The CDR3 spells CASSPQQEINQPQHF. DNA for the CDR3: TGTGCCAGCTCACCACAACAGGAAATCAATCAGCCCCAGCATTTT.

The chain employs TRBV19 and TRBJ1-5; D might be TRBD1 (5 bases). This CDR3 has 15 residues. Trimming left V 9 bases short and J 0 bases short, with 15 bases between. In germline, CDR1 is LNHDA, CDR2 SQIVND (reference sequence). For the CDR3, the DNA is TGTGCCAGCCTCTTGGAGGGGAGTAGCAATCAGCCCCAGCATTTT. Encoded protein: CASLLEGSSNQPQHF.

In this sample, this clone turned up once. J is TRBJ2-3 and V is TRBV28; D possibly corresponds to TRBD2 (6 bases). The germline V gene encodes CDR1 MDHEN and CDR2 SYDVKM. The CDR3 length is 15 residues. The CDR3 region has the DNA TGTCCCTTCTTAGGGGCGGGGCCATACACAGATACGCAGTATTTT. Protein product: CPFLGAGPYTDTQYF.

This chain joins TRBV28 and TRBJ2-7; tentative D call: TRBD2 (6 bases). The CDR3 consists of 14 residues. Looked up from germline, CDR1 is MDHEN and CDR2 is SYDVKM. The V gene lost 5 bases and the J gene lost 3 bases, with 14 bases spanning the gap. Here the CDR3 reads CASSLVGGNYEQYF. The CDR3 DNA reads as TGTGCCAGCAGTCTCGTTGGGGGGAACTACGAGCAGTACTTC.

The rearrangement links TRBV11-2 to TRBJ2-1; 7 bases are shared with TRBD2. V trimming: 5 bases; J trimming: 10 bases; junction bases outside the gene matches: 5. The CDR3 sequence is 12 residues long. Germline CDR1 SGHAT, CDR2 FQNNGV. The CDR3 reads CASSILAEEQFF. CDR3 sequence (DNA): TGTGCCAGCAGCATCCTAGCGGAAGAGCAGTTCTTC.

The chain recombines TRBV21-1 with TRBJ2-3; TRBD2 reflects the table's D call only, with no check against the DNA. TRBV21-1 is an annotated pseudogene. CDR3 length: 21 residues. CDR3 bases: TGTGCCAGCAGCAAAAAAAAGGGGTTGAGGAGCGGGAGCGCCGACACAGATACGCAGTATTTT. Translation: CASSKKKGLRSGSADTDTQYF.

The chain combines TRBV24-1 with TRBJ2-7; 7 nucleotides agree with TRBD2. The V segment lost 9 bases and the J segment 4 bases; nucleotides outside the gene matches: 14. Per the germline V gene, CDR1 is KGHDR and CDR2 is SFDVKD. The CDR3 sequence is 15 residues long. The chain's CDR3 is CATRSTRLAAYEQYF. As DNA, the CDR3 is TGTGCCACCCGGTCCACCAGGCTAGCGGCTTACGAGCAGTACTTC.